The rows below give T cell receptor beta chains drawn from one sample of a study of T cells in narcolepsy. Profiled with immunoSEQ multiplex PCR; TCRdb holds only in-frame clones, not every one. Found here are more than 20,000 clones, under 95% of them singletons; the top ten hold about 1.1%. Sequenced input: CD45RA- memory CD4+ T cells from PBMCs. Source of these receptors: a human donor with narcolepsy. Each CDR3 is given with its conserved first and last residue.

J gene	V gene	CDR3 protein
TRBJ2-1	TRBV18	CASSPPVSNEQFF
TRBJ1-2	TRBV2	CASSPNREAGYGYTF
TRBJ2-2	TRBV19	CASSIQGTGELFF
TRBJ1-2	TRBV7-2	CASSLFGLIYGYTF
TRBJ2-3	TRBV4-2	CASSQEGGRGDTQYF
TRBJ1-5	TRBV7-9	CASSHGGIGNQPQHF
TRBJ2-1	TRBV2	CASGQSGTGNNEQFF
TRBJ2-5	TRBV10-3	CAISAQEDTQYF
TRBJ2-2	TRBV5-1	CASSLRDTGELFF
TRBJ1-1	TRBV6-5	CASRAGSEAFF
TRBJ2-7	TRBV6-1	CASSEVPDRGQRGAYEQYF
TRBJ2-5	TRBV6-5	CASSYGSWTQYF
TRBJ2-2	TRBV27	CASTLAIGGANTGELFF
TRBJ1-5	TRBV19	CASMGGDFYNNQPQHF
TRBJ2-7	TRBV27	CASSPGQGRSGYEQYF
TRBJ1-2	TRBV5-1	CASSSTGGGYTF
TRBJ1-1	TRBV5-5	CVGGRTGRSEAFF
TRBJ2-3	TRBV27	CASSWGLPDTQYF
TRBJ1-6	TRBV7-2	CASSLRDRDRLPLHF
TRBJ2-2	TRBV13	CASSLDRDRVNTGELFF
TRBJ1-1	TRBV5-1	CASSVDVQNTEAFF
TRBJ2-7	TRBV10-3	CAIRRENYEQYF
TRBJ1-6	TRBV27	CASSLRFSPLHF
TRBJ1-2	TRBV28	CASNLGRGYTF
TRBJ1-2	TRBV7-2	CASSSPGAEDYGYTF
TRBJ2-1	TRBV28	CASSYPPGLAGVGEQFF
TRBJ2-7	TRBV10-3	CAISGRGGQGEGEQYF
TRBJ2-3	TRBV5-4	CASSLTGQGLRGYTQYF
TRBJ2-1	TRBV9	CASSAPLAGGINEQFF
-	TRBV18	CASSPPSSGKNEQYF
TRBJ1-2	TRBV6-6	CASSYGQGVGYSGYTF
TRBJ1-4	TRBV10-2	CASSDLAQGEKLFF
TRBJ2-1	TRBV7-2	CASSLARYNEQFF
TRBJ1-2	TRBV6-5	CASSSGTGLGYTF
TRBJ2-7	TRBV27	CASSFGGLAYEQYF
TRBJ2-2	TRBV19	CASSAGMLFPGELFF
TRBJ2-5	TRBV7-3	CASSELAGQETQYF
TRBJ2-3	TRBV4-2	CASSQGPVGTSTDTQYF
TRBJ2-1	TRBV5-4	CASSPTSGAYNEQFF
TRBJ1-3	TRBV15	CATSRGDRLGNTIYF